Presented here are 14 T cell receptor beta chains from one specimen sequenced in a study of TIL therapy for anti-PD-1-resistant metastatic lung cancer. The immunoSEQ assay was v3. Libraries were prepared by immunoSEQ multiplex PCR; TCRdb keeps only in-frame clonotypes and omits some of them. The data show about 100,000 clones, roughly 65% seen once. This sample's time point: pre-treatment sample, taken before nivolumab and TIL therapy. Tumor tissue came from excised metastases, mostly pleural nodules or supraclavicular lymph nodes. Sequenced here: tumor tissue, sampled at baseline. These receptors were taken from a person aged 30 to 80 with non-small cell lung cancer.

The gene calls are TRBV5-4 and TRBJ2-1; D remains unclear. V gave up 0 bases and J gave up 2 bases, with 15 bases separating them. Per the germline V gene, CDR1 is SGHNT and CDR2 is YYREEE (reference sequence). The CDR3 extends over 17 amino acids. CDR3 DNA: TGTGCCAGCAGCTTGGCCATATCACCGTTTACCTACAATGAGCAGTTCTTC. Its translation: CASSLAISPFTYNEQFF.

This clone has only one observation. The J gene is TRBJ1-6, the V gene TRBV11-3, with a tentative D call TRBD1 (6 bases). V lost 1 base and J lost 8, with 9 bases in between. CDR3 length: 14 residues. The germline gives CDR1 SGHNT, CDR2 YENEEA. The CDR3 DNA reads as TGTGCCAGCAGCTTAGGAGGGGGGGATTCACCCCTCCACTTT. It yields the protein CASSLGGGDSPLHF.

The J gene is TRBJ2-1, the V gene TRBV19, with D tentatively TRBD1 (5 bases). Trimming shortened V by 3 bases and J by 9 bases, and 12 bases separated the two germline ends. From germline, CDR1 is LNHDA and CDR2 SQIVND (reference sequence). The CDR3 spans 13 residues. CDR3 nucleotide sequence: TGTGCCAGTAGTATTTTCCATAGGGGTGAGCAGTTCTTC. Encoded protein: CASSIFHRGEQFF. The entire variable domain, with the rest obtained from reference TRBV19 and TRBJ2-1, is as follows: DGGITQSPKYLFRKEGQNVTLSCEQNLNHDAMYWYRQDPGQGLRLIYYSQIVNDFQKGDIAEGYSVSREKKESFPLTVTSAQKNPTAFYLCASSIFHRGEQFFGPGTRLTVL.

Only a few counts were recorded for this clone. The chain is built from TRBV6-5 and TRBJ2-7; D is perhaps TRBD1 or TRBD2 (6 bases each). V was clipped by 6 bases and J by 4 bases, with 19 bases between them. The CDR3 length is 15 residues. Germline CDR1 is MNHEY and CDR2 is SVGAGI. The CDR3 here is CASRRGEGDWYEQYF. Written as DNA, the CDR3 is TGTGCCAGCAGGCGGGGCGAGGGGGACTGGTACGAGCAGTACTTC.

The CDR3 protein is CASSPGTSGRGAREQFF. The DNA of the CDR3 is TGCGCCAGCAGCCCAGGGACTAGCGGGAGGGGGGCCCGGGAGCAGTTCTTC. The V and J genes are TRBV5-1 and TRBJ2-1; 16 bases match TRBD2. After removal of 4 bases from V and 10 bases from J, the junction contained 11 bases not matched to a gene. The germline CDR1 and CDR2 sequences are SGHRS and YFSETQ. This CDR3 has 17 residues. The full variable domain, completed using reference TRBV5-1 and TRBJ2-1, is KAGVTQTPRYLIKTRGQQVTLSCSPISGHRSVSWYQQTPGQGLQFLFEYFSETQRNKGNFPGRFSGRQFSNSRSEMNVSTLELGDSALYLCASSPGTSGRGAREQFFGPGTRLTVL.

The chain couples TRBV2 to TRBJ2-5; 10 bases line up with TRBD2. CDR1 is SNHLY, CDR2 FYNNEI, per germline. This CDR3 spans 14 amino acids. CDR3 sequence reads: CARGVAGGGETQYF. CDR3 nucleotide sequence: TGTGCTCGAGGGGTAGCGGGAGGAGGGGAGACCCAGTACTTC.

V is TRBV5-1 and J is TRBJ2-7; D uncertain. CDR3 length: 12 residues. Trimming left V 2 bases short and J 6 bases short, with 9 bases between. In germline, CDR1 is SGHRS, CDR2 YFSETQ. CDR3: CASSFKSGEQYF. CDR3 nucleotide sequence: TGCGCCAGCAGCTTTAAATCCGGCGAGCAGTACTTC.

The rearrangement joins TRBV20-1 to TRBJ1-5; no clear D gene. CDR1 and CDR2 from the germline V gene are DFQATT and SNEGSKA (reference sequence). V was clipped by 4 bases and J by 10 bases, with 11 bases between them. This CDR3 has 11 amino acids. The CDR3 loop reads CSAILEGPQHF. The CDR3 DNA is TGCAGTGCTATACTAGAGGGACCCCAGCATTTT.

The chain recombines TRBV7-9 with TRBJ2-1, with 10 bases lining up with TRBD2. Germline values: CDR1 SEHNR, CDR2 FQNEAQ (reference sequence). This CDR3 spans 19 amino acids. Trimming cost V 5 bases and J 3 bases; bases outside gene matches: 16. In DNA form, the CDR3 reads TGTGCCAGCAGCCTCAGGGAAGCGGGGGGGCAGCAAAGCTACAATGAGCAGTTCTTC. It yields the protein CASSLREAGGQQSYNEQFF.

The V and J genes are TRBV24-1 and TRBJ2-3; D is undetermined. CDR1 and CDR2 (germline): KGHDR, SFDVKD. This CDR3 contains 12 residues. V was trimmed by 5 bases and J by 1 base, leaving 3 bases between them. CDR3 sequence reads: CATSVGTDTQYF. The CDR3 DNA is TGTGCCACCAGTGTCGGCACAGATACGCAGTATTTT.

The V gene is TRBV29-1, the J gene TRBJ1-2, with D possibly TRBD1 on 5 matching bases. This CDR3 is built from 12 residues. Trimming took 2 bases from V and 2 from J, leaving 6 bases between them. The germline CDR1 and CDR2 sequences are SQVTM and ANQGSEA. The CDR3 sequence is CSVERGNYGYTF. CDR3 DNA sequence: TGCAGCGTTGAACGGGGGAACTATGGCTACACCTTC.

V usage is TRBV11-3 and J usage is TRBJ2-5; D perhaps matches TRBD2 (5 bases). Per the germline V gene, CDR1 is SGHNT and CDR2 is YENEEA. CDR3 length equals 13 residues. V lost 5 bases to trimming and J lost 4 bases, with 11 bases between them. This CDR3 reads CASSPGSVETQYF. For the CDR3, the DNA is TGTGCCAGCAGCCCGGGATCCGTAGAGACCCAGTACTTC.

The rearrangement uses TRBV7-2 and TRBJ1-1; no clear D. The CDR3 consists of 15 residues. V gave up 1 base and J gave up 2 bases, with 11 bases separating them. CDR1 is SGHTA and CDR2 is FQGNSA in the germline V gene. This CDR3 is CASSLVKDGNTEAFF. CDR3 sequence (DNA): TGTGCCAGCAGCTTAGTTAAGGACGGAAACACTGAAGCTTTCTTT.

This chain joins TRBV9 and TRBJ2-2; 8 bases are shared with TRBD2. Trimming cost V 2 bases and J 3 bases; bases outside gene matches: 3. CDR1 and CDR2 from the germline V gene are SGDLS and YYNGEE. This CDR3 has 15 residues. The CDR3 DNA reads TGTGCCAGCAGCGTCGGGGGGGCTGACACCGGGGAGCTGTTTTTT. It specifies CASSVGGADTGELFF.